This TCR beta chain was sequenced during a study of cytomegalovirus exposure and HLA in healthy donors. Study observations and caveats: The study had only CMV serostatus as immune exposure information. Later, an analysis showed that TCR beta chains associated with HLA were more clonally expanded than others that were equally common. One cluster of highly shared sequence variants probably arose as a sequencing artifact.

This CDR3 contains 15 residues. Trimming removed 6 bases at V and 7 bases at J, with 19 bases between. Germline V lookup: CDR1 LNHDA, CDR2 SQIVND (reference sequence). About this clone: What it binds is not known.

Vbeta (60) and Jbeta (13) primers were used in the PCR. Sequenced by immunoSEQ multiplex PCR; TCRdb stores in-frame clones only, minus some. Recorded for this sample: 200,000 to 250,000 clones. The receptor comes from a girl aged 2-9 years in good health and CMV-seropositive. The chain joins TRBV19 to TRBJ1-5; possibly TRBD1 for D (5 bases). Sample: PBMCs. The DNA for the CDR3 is TGTGCCAGTAGCCCCAAGCCGTCTTGGGGCCAGCCCCAGCATTTT. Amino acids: CASSPKPSWGQPQHF.